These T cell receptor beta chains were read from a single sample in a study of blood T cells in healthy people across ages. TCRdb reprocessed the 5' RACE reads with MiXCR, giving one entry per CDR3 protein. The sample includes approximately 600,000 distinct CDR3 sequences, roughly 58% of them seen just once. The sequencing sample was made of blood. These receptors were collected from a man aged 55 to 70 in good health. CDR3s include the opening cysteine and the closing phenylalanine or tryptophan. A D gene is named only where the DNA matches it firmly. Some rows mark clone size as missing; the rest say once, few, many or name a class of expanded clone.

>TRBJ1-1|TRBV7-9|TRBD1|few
TGTGCCAGCAGGCCGGGACAGGGAAATCGTTGGAACACTGAAGCTTTCTTT
CASRPGQGNRWNTEAFF
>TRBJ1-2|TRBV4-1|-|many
TGCGCCAGCAGCGCCAATGATTTAGGGATGGGGAACTATGGCTACACCTTC
CASSANDLGMGNYGYTF
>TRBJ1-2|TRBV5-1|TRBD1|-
TGCGCCAGCAGCTTGAATGTGGGACAGGACCATGGCTACACCTTC
CASSLNVGQDHGYTF
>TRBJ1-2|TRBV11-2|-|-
TGTGCCAGCAGCCAGGGTCGGGGCTATGGCTACACCTTC
CASSQGRGYGYTF
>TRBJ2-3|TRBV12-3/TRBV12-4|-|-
TGTGCCAGCGGGGAGACGAGAGTTTTAACAGATACGCAGTATTTT
CASGETRVLTDTQYF
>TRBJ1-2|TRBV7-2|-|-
TGTGCCAGCAGCTTAACGAGGACAAGGGGATATGGCTACACCTTC
CASSLTRTRGYGYTF
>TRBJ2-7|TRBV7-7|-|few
TGTGCCAGCAGCTTAGAGTCAGGGGACGAGCAGTACTTC
CASSLESGDEQYF
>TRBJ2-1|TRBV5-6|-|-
TGTGCCAGCAGCGTAGCAAGTAATGAGCAGTTCTTC
CASSVASNEQFF
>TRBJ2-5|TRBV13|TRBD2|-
TGTGCCAGCAGCTCCCTCCTAGCGGGGGGGAGAGGGCAAGAGACCCAGTACTTC
CASSSLLAGGRGQETQYF
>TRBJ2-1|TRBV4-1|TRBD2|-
TGCGCCAGCAGCCAAGATACTCTGGCTAGCGGGGGAGGGAATGAGCAGTTCTTC
CASSQDTLASGGGNEQFF
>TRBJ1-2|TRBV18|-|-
TGTGCCAGCTCACCACCTGACAGGTCGGAAGGCTACACCTTC
CASSPPDRSEGYTF
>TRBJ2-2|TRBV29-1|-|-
TGCACCGTGGACAGCACCGGGGAGCTGTTTTTT
CTVDSTGELFF
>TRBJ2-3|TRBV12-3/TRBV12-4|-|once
TGTGCCAGCTTTGGACTCACCTCGGGTGCCACAGATACGCAGTATTTT
CASFGLTSGATDTQYF
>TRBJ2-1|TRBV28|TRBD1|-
TGTGCCAGCTTGGAGATCTCAGGACAGGGGGATAAGAATGAGCAGTTCTTC
CASLEISGQGDKNEQFF
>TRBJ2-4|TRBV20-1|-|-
TGCAGTGCTAACCCCGGTAAAAACATTCAGTACTTC
CSANPGKNIQYF
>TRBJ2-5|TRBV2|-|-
TGTGCCAGCAGGGAAGGGAGGCAGTGGGAGACCCAGTACTTC
CASREGRQWETQYF
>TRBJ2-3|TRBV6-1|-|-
TGTGCTAGCGCCGGACAGCGCGATACGCAGTATTTT
CASAGQRDTQYF
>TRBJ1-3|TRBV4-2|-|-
TGTGCCAGCAGCCAAGAGTACCCGGGGACTGGAAACACCATATATTTT
CASSQEYPGTGNTIYF
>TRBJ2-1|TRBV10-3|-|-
TGTGCCATCAGTAGGGACACCCCCAATGAGCAGTTCTTC
CAISRDTPNEQFF
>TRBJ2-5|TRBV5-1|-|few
TGCGCCAGCAGCTCCGGGTCGCGCAGGCGAGAGACCCAGTACTTC
CASSSGSRRRETQYF
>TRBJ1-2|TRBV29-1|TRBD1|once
TGCAGCGTTGGGAGTACTTCCAGGGACAGTCTATATGGCTACACCTTC
CSVGSTSRDSLYGYTF
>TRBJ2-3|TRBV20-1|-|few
TGCAGTGCTGGCGGGTCCAGCACAGATACGCAGTATTTT
CSAGGSSTDTQYF
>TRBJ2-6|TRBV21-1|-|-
TGTGCCAGCAGCCCGGGTCAGGGTGCCTCTGGGGCCAACGTCCTGACTTTC
CASSPGQGASGANVLTF
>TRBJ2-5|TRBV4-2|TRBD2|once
TGTGCCAGCAGCCCCAGGACGGGGGGGACCCAGTACTTC
CASSPRTGGTQYF
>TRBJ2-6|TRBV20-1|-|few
TGCAGTGCTAGAGGAGCCACACTTTCTGGGGCCAACGTCCTGACTTTC
CSARGATLSGANVLTF
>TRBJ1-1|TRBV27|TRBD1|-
TGTGCCAGCAGGCGGGACAGGGGGCGGTGGAACACTGAAGCTTTCTTT
CASRRDRGRWNTEAFF
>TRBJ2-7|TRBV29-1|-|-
TGCAGCGTAGCCCGAGGGACCGGCTACAATGAGCAGTACTTC
CSVARGTGYNEQYF
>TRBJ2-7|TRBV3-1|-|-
TGTGCCAGCAGCCAAGACCTCGGGGGCGGGTATGACGAACAGTACTTC
CASSQDLGGGYDEQYF
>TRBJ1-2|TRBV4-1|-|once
TGCGCCAGCAGCGTCACCCCTGGGGGCACCTATGGCTACACCTTC
CASSVTPGGTYGYTF
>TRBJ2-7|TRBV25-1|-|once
TGTGCCAGCAGAAGAGATGGGTACTACGAGCAGTACTTC
CASRRDGYYEQYF
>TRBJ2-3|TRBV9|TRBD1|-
TGTGCCAGCAGCACCCGGGGACAGGTTCCAGATACGCAGTATTTT
CASSTRGQVPDTQYF